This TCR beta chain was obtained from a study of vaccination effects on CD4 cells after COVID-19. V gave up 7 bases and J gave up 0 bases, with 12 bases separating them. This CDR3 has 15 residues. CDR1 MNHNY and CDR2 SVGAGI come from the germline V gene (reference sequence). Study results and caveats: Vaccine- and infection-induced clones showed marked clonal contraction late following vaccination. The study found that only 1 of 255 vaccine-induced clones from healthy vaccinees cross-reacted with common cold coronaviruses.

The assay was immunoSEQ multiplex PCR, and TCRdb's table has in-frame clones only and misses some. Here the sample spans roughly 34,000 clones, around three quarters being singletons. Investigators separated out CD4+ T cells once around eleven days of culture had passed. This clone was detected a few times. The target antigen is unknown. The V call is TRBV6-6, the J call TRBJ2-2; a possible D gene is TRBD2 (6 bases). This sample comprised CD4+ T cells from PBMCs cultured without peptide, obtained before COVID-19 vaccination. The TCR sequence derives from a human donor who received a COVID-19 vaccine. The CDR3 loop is CASNPGGANTGELFF. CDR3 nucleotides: TGTGCCAGCAACCCCGGAGGGGCGAACACCGGGGAGCTGTTTTTT.